The present T cell receptor (beta chain) was sequenced within a study of T cell responses to AZD1222 COVID-19 vaccine. Clones were sequenced by immunoSEQ multiplex PCR, and TCRdb holds only the in-frame ones, with some missing. The table has around 140,000 clones, 75% to 95% seen once. The CDR3 length is 14 residues. The V and J ends lost 5 bases and 2 bases respectively, with 10 bases between them. CDR1 is SEHNR, CDR2 FQNEAQ, per germline (reference sequence). With respect to this clone: Antigen specificity is unknown.

General study findings and limits: Repertoires in all cases were sampled only once the peak T cell response had passed. The study reported that nearly half of spike-specific TCRs target unmutated variant regions.

The origin of this receptor is an adult who received the AZD1222 COVID-19 vaccine. This chain uses TRBV7-9 with TRBJ1-5; D unresolved. Source: peripheral blood, taken 28 days after the second AZD1222 dose. CDR3 in DNA: TGTGCCAGCAGCCCAGGAGATCGCAATCAGCCCCAGCATTTT. Translating it yields CASSPGDRNQPQHF.